This TCR beta chain emerged from a study of blood T cell repertoires in COVID-19. CDR3 length: 14 residues. The germline V gene encodes CDR1 MNHEY and CDR2 SVGEGT. Trimming shortened V by 2 bases and J by 7 bases, and 12 bases separated the two germline ends. Methods used by the authors: Reference gene primer amplification gave estimated nucleated cell counts. The protocol was immunoSEQ multiplex PCR, while the TCRdb copy is restricted to in-frame clones and leaves out a portion. V, J and clone size were drawn from that table, and D and trimming were deduced from the DNA. This table has 150,000 to 200,000 clones, 88% appearing once.

The sequenced sample consisted of PBMCs or T cells enriched from blood (not recorded which). This rearrangement joins TRBV6-2 or TRBV6-3 to TRBJ1-3; possibly TRBD1 for D (6 bases). This clonotype was sampled from a woman aged 18-35 years who had recovered from COVID-19. The CDR3 DNA reads TGTGCCAGCAGTTACGAACAGGGATGGAACACCATATATTTT. Encoded protein: CASSYEQGWNTIYF.